The clone carrying this TCR beta chain has ten or more counts. Germline V CDR1 and CDR2: DFQATT, SNEGSKA (reference sequence). The CDR3 is 16 residues long. The V gene lost 3 bases and the J gene lost 0 bases, with 12 bases spanning the gap. Time point indicated: sample taken at primary tumor resection. Sequencing of whole RNA from tumor, nontumor lung or frozen PBMC involved no sorting. TCRdb re-analysed the 5' RACE reads in MiXCR, keeping a single row per CDR3 protein. The table lists approximately 92,000 distinct CDR3 sequences, about an eighth of them singletons. This record belongs to a study of spatial heterogeneity in lung cancer.

This chain connects TRBV20-1 to TRBJ2-6, with D perhaps matching TRBD1 (6 bases). Sample: PBMCs, taken at surgery. The source of this sequence is a male donor with early-stage non-small cell lung cancer. CDR3 amino acids: CSASLGQTSGANVLTF. CDR3 DNA: TGCAGTGCTAGTTTGGGACAAACCTCTGGGGCCAACGTCCTGACTTTC.